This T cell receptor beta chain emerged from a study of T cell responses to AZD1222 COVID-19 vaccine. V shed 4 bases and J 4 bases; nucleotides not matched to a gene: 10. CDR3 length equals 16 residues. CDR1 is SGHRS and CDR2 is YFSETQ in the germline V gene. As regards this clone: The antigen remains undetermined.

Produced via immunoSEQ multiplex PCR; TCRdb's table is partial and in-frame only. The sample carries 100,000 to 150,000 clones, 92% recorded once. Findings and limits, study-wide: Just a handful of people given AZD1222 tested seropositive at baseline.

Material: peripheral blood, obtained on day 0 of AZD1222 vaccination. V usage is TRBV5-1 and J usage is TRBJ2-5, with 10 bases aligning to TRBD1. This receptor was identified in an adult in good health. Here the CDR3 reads CASSPGDRGFTETQYF. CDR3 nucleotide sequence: TGCGCCAGCAGCCCGGGGGACAGGGGTTTTACAGAGACCCAGTACTTC.